This TCR beta chain was identified during a study of T cells in Graves' hyperthyroidism and ophthalmopathy. Pregnant or lactating patients were excluded, as were those with uncontrolled infection or other autoimmune disease. Diagnostic decisions used clinical symptoms, serum thyroxine and TRAb, thyroid ultrasound and orbital computed tomography. About this clonotype: Its matching antigen is unknown.

The V gene lost 3 bases and the J gene lost 0 bases, with 5 bases spanning the gap. Germline V gives CDR1 DFQATT, CDR2 SNEGSKA (reference sequence). CDR3 length equals 12 residues. It was RNA transcripts that yielded the amplified TCR beta CDR3 regions. In the first-round RT-PCR of the TCR CDR3, the HTBI primer set was used. TCRdb re-called the multiplex PCR reads with MiXCR, one entry per CDR3 protein. The sample shows a few hundred thousand distinct CDR3 sequences, under 60% of them seen only once. Study-level results: Most clonotypes that expanded in the thyroid above 0.001 also showed up in blood. A model of 13 V-J features distinguished ophthalmopathy from stable hyperthyroidism.

This chain connects TRBV20-1 to TRBJ2-5; D ambiguous. Sequencing input: peripheral blood or thyroid tissue (not recorded which). The clonotype originates from an adult woman with Graves' disease, either hyperthyroidism or ophthalmopathy (not recorded which). Written as DNA, the CDR3 is TGCAGTGCTAGTGACCACCAAGAGACCCAGTACTTC. As protein: CSASDHQETQYF.